The sequence of this TCR beta chain was determined in a study of T-cell memory formation after mild COVID-19. TCRdb itself ran the 5' RACE reads through MiXCR, one entry per CDR3 protein. The sample contains more than 300,000 distinct CDR3 sequences, about 20% of which appear only once. This CDR3 comprises 18 residues. Trimming stripped 4 bases from V and 4 bases from J, with 20 bases between. CDR1 is MGHRA, CDR2 YSYEKL, per germline. This sequence joins TRBV4-1 and TRBJ2-6, with a possible D match to TRBD1 (5 bases). The sequence derives from a man aged 18 to 29 who had mild COVID-19 (a few samples of this study predate the infection). Cell type and time point are not known. Material for sequencing was PBMCs or a T cell subset sorted from them (not recorded which). The CDR3 is CASSRGPRAREGANVLTF. The CDR3 bases are TGCGCCAGCAGCCGCGGACCTCGGGCCAGGGAAGGGGCCAACGTCCTGACTTTC.